This entry lists 17 T cell receptor beta chains sequenced from one sample in a study of OX40 agonist ivuxolimab in advanced cancers. Some clones are missing from TCRdb's copy, which holds only in-frame ones; the method was immunoSEQ multiplex PCR. This table has under 80,000 clones, 85% appearing once. Sequencing used CD4+ or CD8+ T cells sorted from blood, obtained in a trial of the OX40 agonist ivuxolimab. These receptors were collected from an adult with an advanced solid tumor such as melanoma, head and neck, liver or kidney cancer.

The chain is built from TRBV14 and TRBJ2-7; D gene uncertain. This CDR3 is built from 13 residues. Germline CDR1 and CDR2: SGHDN and FVKESK. The V end lost 4 bases, the J end lost 0 bases, and 7 bases lay between the germline ends. CDR3 in amino acids: CASSPVNSYEQYF. The CDR3, as DNA: TGTGCCAGCAGCCCCGTGAACTCCTACGAGCAGTACTTC.

The chain couples TRBV5-6 to TRBJ2-7; D is possibly TRBD1 (5 bases). Trimming cost V 5 bases and J 3 bases, with 15 bases left between them. Germline values: CDR1 SGHDT, CDR2 YYEEEE. CDR3 length equals 14 residues. CDR3 coding DNA: TGTGCCAGCAGGTCTCTCGACAGAGACTACGAGCAGTACTTC. This sequence encodes CASRSLDRDYEQYF. The full variable domain, completed using reference TRBV5-6 and TRBJ2-7, is DAGVTQSPTHLIKTRGQQVTLRCSPKSGHDTVSWYQQALGQGPQFIFQYYEEEERQRGNFPDRFSGHQFPNYSSELNVNALLLGDSALYLCASRSLDRDYEQYFGPGTRLTVT.

The count of this clone is one. The chain recombines TRBV28 with TRBJ2-2, with 8 bases matching TRBD2. The germline gives CDR1 MDHEN, CDR2 SYDVKM. J was trimmed by 3 bases and V by 8 bases; bases with no gene match: 11. The CDR3 loop spans 16 amino acids. In nucleotides, the CDR3 is TGTGCCAGCCGGGGGGGGTTTAGCACGTACACCGGGGAGCTGTTTTTT. Translating it yields CASRGGFSTYTGELFF.

This clone showed up just a few times. V and J are TRBV6-5 and TRBJ1-1, with 8 bases that match TRBD1. Germline V gene lookup returns CDR1 MNHEY and CDR2 SVGAGI. This CDR3 region has 12 residues. V trimming: 6 bases; J trimming: 4 bases; junction bases outside the gene matches: 1. The CDR3 nucleotides read TGTGCCAGCAGGACAGGGGCCACTGAAGCTTTCTTT. Its protein product is CASRTGATEAFF.

V is TRBV18 and J is TRBJ2-1; 14 nucleotides align to TRBD2. J lost 10 bases, V lost 6 bases, and 8 bases had no gene match. This CDR3 comprises 15 residues. Germline V gene lookup returns CDR1 KGHSH and CDR2 LQKENI. The CDR3 DNA sequence: TGTGCCAGCTCGTCGACTAGCGGGGGGGCCAAGGAGCAGTTCTTC. This translates into CASSSTSGGAKEQFF.

The rearrangement uses TRBV29-1 and TRBJ1-2, with D unclear. V gave up 2 bases and J gave up 7 bases, with 11 bases separating them. Per germline, CDR1 SQVTM and CDR2 ANQGSEA. This CDR3 spans 12 amino acids. CDR3 sequence: CSVEWQEFGYTF. The CDR3 nucleotides read TGCAGCGTTGAATGGCAGGAATTTGGCTACACCTTC.

DNA for the CDR3: TGTGCCAGCAGTAGCGGGAGGGCCGGTGAGCAGTTCTTC. Amino acid sequence: CASSSGRAGEQFF. The chain couples TRBV2 to TRBJ2-1; 10 bases match TRBD2. The germline gives CDR1 SNHLY, CDR2 FYNNEI. After removal of 5 bases from V and 9 bases from J, the junction contained 4 bases not matched to a gene. The CDR3 length is 13 residues. Combining the CDR3 with reference TRBV2 and TRBJ2-1 gives the whole variable domain EPEVTQTPSHQVTQMGQEVILRCVPISNHLYFYWYRQILGQKVEFLVSFYNNEISEKSEIFDDQFSVERPDGSNFTLKIRSTKLEDSAMYFCASSSGRAGEQFFGPGTRLTVL.

This sequence joins TRBV19 and TRBJ1-2; 7 bases agree with TRBD1. The CDR3 is 14 amino acids. Germline assignment: CDR1 LNHDA and CDR2 SQIVND (reference sequence). Germline trimming cut 7 bases from V and 4 bases from J; bases unmatched to any gene: 9. CDR3 sequence (DNA): TGTGCCAGTATGGTACTCGGGACAGCCTATGGCTACACCTTC. It specifies CASMVLGTAYGYTF.

V and J are TRBV5-1 and TRBJ2-1; 7 bases map to TRBD2. Germline CDR1 SGHRS, CDR2 YFSETQ. V trimming: 6 bases; J trimming: 0 bases; junction bases outside the gene matches: 6. The CDR3 is 15 residues long. CDR3 amino acids: CASTLTGGSYNEQFF. The CDR3, as DNA: TGCGCCAGCACCCTTACGGGGGGCTCCTACAATGAGCAGTTCTTC. Full variable domain (missing parts from reference TRBV5-1 and TRBJ2-1): KAGVTQTPRYLIKTRGQQVTLSCSPISGHRSVSWYQQTPGQGLQFLFEYFSETQRNKGNFPGRFSGRQFSNSRSEMNVSTLELGDSALYLCASTLTGGSYNEQFFGPGTRLTVL.

The rearrangement uses TRBV5-1 and TRBJ2-7; 12 bases map to TRBD1. This CDR3 region has 16 residues. In germline, CDR1 is SGHRS, CDR2 YFSETQ. The V gene end was trimmed by 3 bases and the J gene end by 3 bases; junction bases not matched to a gene: 7. The CDR3 DNA sequence: TGCGCCAGCAGCTCCCAGGGACAGGGGGCTGGCTACGAGCAGTACTTC. Residues: CASSSQGQGAGYEQYF. Based on the CDR3 plus reference TRBV5-1 and TRBJ2-7, the full variable domain is KAGVTQTPRYLIKTRGQQVTLSCSPISGHRSVSWYQQTPGQGLQFLFEYFSETQRNKGNFPGRFSGRQFSNSRSEMNVSTLELGDSALYLCASSSQGQGAGYEQYFGPGTRLTVT.

This clone turned up a few times. V and J are TRBV7-2 and TRBJ2-2; D is unresolved. The CDR3 spans 15 residues. Trimming shortened V by 1 base and J by 7 bases, and 13 bases separated the two germline ends. Germline V gene data show CDR1 as SGHTA and CDR2 as FQGNSA. The CDR3 bases are TGTGCCAGCAGCTTAGGAAGCTTGGGTGTCGGGGAGCTGTTTTTT. The encoded protein is CASSLGSLGVGELFF.

V is TRBV5-4 and J is TRBJ1-2; no reliable D call. Germline CDR1 reads SGHNT; CDR2 reads YYREEE (reference sequence). The CDR3 contains 13 residues. V dropped 3 bases and J dropped 1 base, with 7 bases sitting between them. The CDR3 region is CASSSAGNYGYTF. In nucleotides, the CDR3 is TGTGCCAGCAGCTCGGCTGGTAACTATGGCTACACCTTC.

The genes are TRBV27 and TRBJ2-6; maybe TRBD2 (5 bases). V was pared by 6 bases and J by 4 bases, with 13 bases between. Germline V gene data show CDR1 as MNHEY and CDR2 as SMNVEV (reference sequence). The CDR3 is made up of 15 amino acids. CDR3 protein: CASRTGGSGANVLTF. DNA of the CDR3: TGTGCCAGCAGGACCGGTGGGAGCGGGGCCAACGTCCTGACTTTC. Full variable domain (missing parts from reference TRBV27 and TRBJ2-6): EAQVTQNPRYLITVTGKKLTVTCSQNMNHEYMSWYRQDPGLGLRQIYYSMNVEVTDKGDVPEGYKVSRKEKRNFPLILESPSPNQTSLYFCASRTGGSGANVLTFGAGSRLTVL.

The chain has TRBV6-6 and TRBJ1-1; D is undetermined. This CDR3 has 12 residues. Germline V gene data show CDR1 as MNHNY and CDR2 as SVGAGI (reference sequence). V dropped 6 bases and J dropped 1 base, with 6 bases sitting between them. The CDR3 reads CASRVRNTEAFF. The CDR3 nucleotides are TGTGCCAGCAGGGTTAGGAACACTGAAGCTTTCTTT.

The sample holds one count of this clone. V gene TRBV27 combines with J gene TRBJ1-6; a possible D gene is TRBD1 (6 bases). This CDR3 contains 16 residues. The V and J ends lost 0 bases and 6 bases respectively, with 12 bases between them. Germline CDR1 reads MNHEY; CDR2 reads SMNVEV (reference sequence). The CDR3 here is CASSLSTGGGNSPLHF. The CDR3 DNA reads as TGTGCCAGCAGTTTATCAACCGGAGGGGGTAATTCACCCCTCCACTTT.

The chain employs TRBV10-1 and TRBJ2-1, with D possibly being TRBD1 (6 bases). CDR1 WNHNN and CDR2 SYGVQD come from the germline V gene (reference sequence). Trimming removed 8 bases at V and 5 bases at J, with 16 bases between. CDR3 size: 14 residues. Written as DNA, the CDR3 is TGCGCCAGCCCCGAGGGGGAGCGGAACAATGAGCAGTTCTTC. It is translated as CASPEGERNNEQFF.

This clone was seen a single time. The chain couples TRBV5-6 to TRBJ2-2; the D is unclear. The CDR3 contains 14 residues. V lost 2 bases and J 2 bases, leaving 7 bases between the germline ends. CDR1 SGHDT and CDR2 YYEEEE come from the germline V gene. The CDR3 DNA is TGTGCCAGCAGCTTCATAGGAAACACCGGGGAGCTGTTTTTT. It is translated as CASSFIGNTGELFF.